A few counts support the clone carrying this T cell receptor beta chain. Its antigen is currently unknown. The data were taken from a study of vaccination and CD4 T cells after COVID-19. Study information: Sampling after COVID took place at a median of about 98 days (range 35 to 161) following diagnosis. Study outcomes and limitations: Researchers looked at relatively few convalescent patients and had no early post-infection timepoints. For SARS-CoV-2-reactive clonotypes, the median went from roughly 21 to 40, a nonsignificant increase. Among those convalescent, a median roughly 90% of reactive clones emerged solely post-vaccination.

This CDR3 has 13 amino acids. V was clipped by 6 bases and J by 13 bases, with 19 bases between them. The germline CDR1 and CDR2 sequences are DFQATT and SNEGSKA (reference sequence). TCRdb ran MiXCR on the PCR reads and lists one entry per CDR3 protein. The sample includes 15,000 to 25,000 distinct CDR3 sequences, over 45% of them seen just once. The receptor was derived from a human donor who had recovered from COVID-19. The sample here was CD4+ T cells from blood, taken after SARS-CoV-2 vaccination. This chain uses TRBV20-1 with TRBJ1-6; TRBD1 is a possible D gene (5 bases). CDR3 DNA: TGCAGTGCACTTCGGACGGGGGAACTCCCCCTCCACTTT. This translates into CSALRTGELPLHF.